Sequencing of this T cell receptor (beta chain) was carried out in a study of technical replicates of blood from a handful of donors. The CDR3 contains 14 residues. CDR1 KGHSH and CDR2 LQKENI come from the germline V gene. Trimming took off 3 bases at V and 10 bases at J, with 18 bases between the two ends. Clones were sequenced by immunoSEQ multiplex PCR, and TCRdb holds only the in-frame ones, with some missing. The table includes around 81,000 clones, 70% to 90% detected once. This clonotype originated in a human donor in good health. Some clones in this sample may be carry-over from other donors' samples. Sequenced material: PBMCs. The chain links TRBV18 to TRBJ1-2, with D possibly being TRBD1 (6 bases). CDR3 loop: CASSPTKGEKDYTF. In DNA, the CDR3 is TGTGCCAGCTCACCTACCAAGGGGGAAAAAGACTACACCTTC.